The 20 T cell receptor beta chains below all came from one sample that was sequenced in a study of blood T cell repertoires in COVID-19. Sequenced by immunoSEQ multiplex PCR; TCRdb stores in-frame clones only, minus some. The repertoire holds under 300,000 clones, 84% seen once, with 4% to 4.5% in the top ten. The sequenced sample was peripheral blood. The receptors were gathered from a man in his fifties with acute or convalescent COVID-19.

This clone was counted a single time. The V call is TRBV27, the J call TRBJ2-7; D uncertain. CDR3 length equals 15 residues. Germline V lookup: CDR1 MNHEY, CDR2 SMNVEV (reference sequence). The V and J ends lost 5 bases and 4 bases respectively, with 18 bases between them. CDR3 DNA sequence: TGTGCCAGCAGTACGGTCGGGTGGTCCGGTTACGAGCAGTACTTC. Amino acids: CASSTVGWSGYEQYF.

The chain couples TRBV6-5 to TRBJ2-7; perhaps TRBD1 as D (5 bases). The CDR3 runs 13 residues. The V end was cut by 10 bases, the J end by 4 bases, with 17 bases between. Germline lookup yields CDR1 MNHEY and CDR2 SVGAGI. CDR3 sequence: CATGHRTLYEQYF. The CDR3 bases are TGTGCCACCGGACACCGTACCCTTTACGAGCAGTACTTC.

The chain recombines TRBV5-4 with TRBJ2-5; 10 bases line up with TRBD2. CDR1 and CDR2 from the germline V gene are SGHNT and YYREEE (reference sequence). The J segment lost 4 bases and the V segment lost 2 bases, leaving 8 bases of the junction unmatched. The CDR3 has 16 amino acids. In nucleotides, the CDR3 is TGTGCCAGCAGCTTAAGGGTAGCGGGAGGTCCAGAGACCCAGTACTTC. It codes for CASSLRVAGGPETQYF.

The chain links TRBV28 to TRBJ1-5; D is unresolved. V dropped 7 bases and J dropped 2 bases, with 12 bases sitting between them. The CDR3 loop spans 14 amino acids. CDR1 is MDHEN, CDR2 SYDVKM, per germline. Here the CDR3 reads CASNVVRGNQPQHF. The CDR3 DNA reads TGTGCCAGCAACGTGGTTCGGGGCAATCAGCCCCAGCATTTT. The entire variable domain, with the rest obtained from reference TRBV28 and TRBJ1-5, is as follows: DVKVTQSSRYLVKRTGEKVFLECVQDMDHENMFWYRQDPGLGLRLIYFSYDVKMKEKGDIPEGYSVSREKKERFSLILESASTNQTSMYLCASNVVRGNQPQHFGDGTRLSIL.

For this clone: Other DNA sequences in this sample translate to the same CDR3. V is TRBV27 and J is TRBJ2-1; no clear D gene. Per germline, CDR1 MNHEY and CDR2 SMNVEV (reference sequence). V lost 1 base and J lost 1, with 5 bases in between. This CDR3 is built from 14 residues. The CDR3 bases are TGTGCCAGCAGTTTATACTCTTCCTACAATGAGCAGTTCTTC. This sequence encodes CASSLYSSYNEQFF.

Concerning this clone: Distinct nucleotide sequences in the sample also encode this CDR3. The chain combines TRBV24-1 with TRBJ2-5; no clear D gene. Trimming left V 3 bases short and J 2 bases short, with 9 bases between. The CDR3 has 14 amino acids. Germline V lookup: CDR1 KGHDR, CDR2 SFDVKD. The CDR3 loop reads CATSDATVQETQYF. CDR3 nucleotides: TGTGCCACCAGTGATGCAACAGTACAAGAGACCCAGTACTTC.

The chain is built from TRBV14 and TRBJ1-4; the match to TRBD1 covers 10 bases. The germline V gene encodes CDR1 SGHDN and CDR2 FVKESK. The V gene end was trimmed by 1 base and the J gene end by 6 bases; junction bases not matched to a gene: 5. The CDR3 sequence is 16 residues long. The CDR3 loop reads CASSQAGTGVYEKLFF. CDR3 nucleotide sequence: TGTGCCAGCAGCCAAGCCGGGACAGGGGTTTATGAAAAACTGTTTTTT. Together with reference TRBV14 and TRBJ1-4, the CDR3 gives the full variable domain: EAGVTQFPSHSVIEKGQTVTLRCDPISGHDNLYWYRRVMGKEIKFLLHFVKESKQDESGMPNNRFLAERTGGTYSTLKVQPAELEDSGVYFCASSQAGTGVYEKLFFGSGTQLSVL.

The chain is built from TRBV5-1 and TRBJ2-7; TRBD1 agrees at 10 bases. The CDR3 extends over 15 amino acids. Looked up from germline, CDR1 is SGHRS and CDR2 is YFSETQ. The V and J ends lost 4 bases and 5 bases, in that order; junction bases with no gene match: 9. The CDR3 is CASSRGDRGRDEQYF. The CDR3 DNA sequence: TGCGCCAGCAGCAGAGGGGACAGGGGTAGGGACGAGCAGTACTTC.

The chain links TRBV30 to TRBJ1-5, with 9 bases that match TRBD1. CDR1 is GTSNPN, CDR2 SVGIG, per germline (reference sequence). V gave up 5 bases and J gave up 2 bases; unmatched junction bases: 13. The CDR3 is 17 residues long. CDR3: CAWSRTGGGFGNQPQHF. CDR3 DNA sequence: TGTGCCTGGTCCCGAACAGGGGGCGGGTTCGGCAATCAGCCCCAGCATTTT.

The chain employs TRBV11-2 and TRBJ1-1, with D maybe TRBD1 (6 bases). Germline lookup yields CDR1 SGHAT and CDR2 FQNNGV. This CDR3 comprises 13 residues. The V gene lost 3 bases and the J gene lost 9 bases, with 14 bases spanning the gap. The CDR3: CASSFRDGDKAFF. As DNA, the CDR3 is TGTGCCAGCAGCTTTAGGGATGGGGACAAAGCTTTCTTT.

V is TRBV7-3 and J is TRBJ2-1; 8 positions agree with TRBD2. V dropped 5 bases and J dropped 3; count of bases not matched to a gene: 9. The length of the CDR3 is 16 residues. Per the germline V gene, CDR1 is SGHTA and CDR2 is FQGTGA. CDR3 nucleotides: TGTGCCAGCAGCCCTTACCCAGCGGGAGACTACAATGAGCAGTTCTTC. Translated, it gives CASSPYPAGDYNEQFF.

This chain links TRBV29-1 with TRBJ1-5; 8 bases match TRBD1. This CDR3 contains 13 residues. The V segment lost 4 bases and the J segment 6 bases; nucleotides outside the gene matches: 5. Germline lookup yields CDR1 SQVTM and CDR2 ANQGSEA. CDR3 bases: TGCAGCGTTGGGTGGACAGGGAGTCAGCCCCAGCATTTT. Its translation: CSVGWTGSQPQHF.

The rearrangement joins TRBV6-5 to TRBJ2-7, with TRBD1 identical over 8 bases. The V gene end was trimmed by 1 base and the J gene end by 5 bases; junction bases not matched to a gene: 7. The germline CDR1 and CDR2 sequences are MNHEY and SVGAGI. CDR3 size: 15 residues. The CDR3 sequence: CASSYWTGSVDEQYF. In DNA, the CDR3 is TGTGCCAGCAGTTACTGGACAGGGAGCGTCGACGAGCAGTACTTC.

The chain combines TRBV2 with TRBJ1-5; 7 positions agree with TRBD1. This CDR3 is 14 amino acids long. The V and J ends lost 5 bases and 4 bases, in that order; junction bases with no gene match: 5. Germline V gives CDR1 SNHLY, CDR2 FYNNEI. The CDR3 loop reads CASSPGQLNQPQHF. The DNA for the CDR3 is TGTGCCAGCAGTCCGGGACAGTTGAATCAGCCCCAGCATTTT. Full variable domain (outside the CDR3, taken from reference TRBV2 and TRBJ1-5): EPEVTQTPSHQVTQMGQEVILRCVPISNHLYFYWYRQILGQKVEFLVSFYNNEISEKSEIFDDQFSVERPDGSNFTLKIRSTKLEDSAMYFCASSPGQLNQPQHFGDGTRLSIL.

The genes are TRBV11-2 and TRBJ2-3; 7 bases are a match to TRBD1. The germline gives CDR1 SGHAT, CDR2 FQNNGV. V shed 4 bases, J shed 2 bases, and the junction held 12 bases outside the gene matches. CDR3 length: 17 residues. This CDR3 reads CASSSLTRGQNTDTQYF. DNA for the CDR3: TGTGCCAGCAGCTCCTTAACTAGGGGGCAGAACACAGATACGCAGTATTTT.

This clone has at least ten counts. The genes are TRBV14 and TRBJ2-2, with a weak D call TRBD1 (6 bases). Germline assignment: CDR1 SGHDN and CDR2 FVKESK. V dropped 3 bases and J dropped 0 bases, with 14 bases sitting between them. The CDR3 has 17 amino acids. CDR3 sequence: CASSHSQGHANTGELFF. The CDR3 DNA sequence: TGTGCCAGCAGCCATTCACAGGGACACGCGAACACCGGGGAGCTGTTTTTT.

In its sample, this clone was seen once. The CDR3 protein is CASSYSTALSSYEQYF. CDR3 coding DNA: TGTGCCAGCAGTTACTCGACAGCCCTTAGCTCCTACGAGCAGTACTTC. This chain connects TRBV6-5 to TRBJ2-7; perhaps TRBD1 as D (5 bases). The germline V gene has CDR1 MNHEY and CDR2 SVGAGI. The CDR3 has 16 amino acids. Trimming removed 0 bases from V and 0 bases from J, with 12 bases in between.

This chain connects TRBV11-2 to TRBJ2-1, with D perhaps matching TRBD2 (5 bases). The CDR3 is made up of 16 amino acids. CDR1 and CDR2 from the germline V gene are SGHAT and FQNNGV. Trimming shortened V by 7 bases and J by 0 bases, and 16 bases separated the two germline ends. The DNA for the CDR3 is TGTGCCAGCATCCCACTACACGGGAACTCCTACAATGAGCAGTTCTTC. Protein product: CASIPLHGNSYNEQFF.

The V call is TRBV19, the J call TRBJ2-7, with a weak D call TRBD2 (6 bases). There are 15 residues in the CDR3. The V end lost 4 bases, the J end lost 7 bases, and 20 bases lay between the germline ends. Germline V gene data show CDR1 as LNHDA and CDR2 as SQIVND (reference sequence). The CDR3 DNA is TGTGCCAGTAGTAGAGGGACTCACGACGCGGGGGAGCAGTACTTC. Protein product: CASSRGTHDAGEQYF.

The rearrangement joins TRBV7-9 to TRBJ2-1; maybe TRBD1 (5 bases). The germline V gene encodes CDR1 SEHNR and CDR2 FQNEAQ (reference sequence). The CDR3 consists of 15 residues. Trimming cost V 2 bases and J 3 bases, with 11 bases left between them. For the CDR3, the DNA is TGTGCCAGCAGCTTAAATCTACAGGTCTACAATGAGCAGTTCTTC. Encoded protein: CASSLNLQVYNEQFF.